The T cell receptor beta chain under discussion was sequenced for a study of cytomegalovirus exposure and HLA in healthy donors. The wider study: From about 200 million T cells, an earlier analysis saw approximately 110 million unique TCR beta sequences.

A remark on this clone: Antigen specificity is unknown.

Healthy donors of bone marrow made up the group. Whole-study results and caveats: 16,951 TCR beta sequences were associated with HLA alleles at 0.05 false discovery rate in a later analysis. According to a later analysis, donors in an Asian-associated ancestry cluster reportedly had fewer N-insertions than the 666-donor mean.

In the PCR, 60 Vbeta and 13 Jbeta primers were used. Profiling relied on immunoSEQ multiplex PCR, and the TCRdb table lists in-frame clones only, not all of them. The table has 150,000 to 200,000 clones, roughly 80% seen once; the top ten hold less than 2%. Germline V gene sequence: CDR1 LGHNA, CDR2 YSLEER. The length of the CDR3 is 15 residues. After removal of 4 bases from V and 4 bases from J, the junction contained 10 bases not matched to a gene. The chain couples TRBV4-3 to TRBJ2-7, with 7 bases fitting TRBD1. Sequencing was performed on PBMCs. The sequence came from a woman under 30 in good health and CMV-seronegative. The CDR3 DNA follows: TGCGCCAGCAGCCTGCAATCGACGGACAGGTACGAGCAGTACTTC. It yields the protein CASSLQSTDRYEQYF.